This TCR beta chain was identified during a study of T cells in Graves' hyperthyroidism and ophthalmopathy (dated by TCRdb to between 2019 and 2020). Regarding the complete study: Peripheral blood samples were taken at the time of initial diagnosis, prior to any treatment. The 75 to 100 discovery patients were randomly split 7:3 into training and test sets. A discovery cohort of roughly 96 patients, approximately 45 with Graves' ophthalmopathy and over 55 with stable Graves' hyperthyroidism, was used to find distinguishing TCR V-J signatures. Prospective prediction of ophthalmopathy was tested in an independent validation cohort consisting of roughly 19 hyperthyroidism patients and some 17 patients who later progressed to ophthalmopathy. Following sampling, methimazole starting at 30 mg daily was given to hyperthyroidism patients, and high-dose intravenous methylprednisolone was given to ophthalmopathy patients. TCR Vbeta CDR3 sequencing of 120 to 150 peripheral blood samples (over 40 ophthalmopathy, some 75 hyperthyroidism and approximately 17 progressor patients) is reported in the paper. Thyroid tissue and blood T-cell repertoires from about six Graves' hyperthyroidism patients were also compared in the study. Summary of the overall study and its limitations: No statistical method was used to fix the sample size in advance, and group allocation was not hidden from the investigators. In cross-validation, a model built on a 13 V-J signature told ophthalmopathy apart from stable hyperthyroidism with under 90% sensitivity and roughly 82% specificity, and in testing the same model reached 80%/75%. Blood samples also contained most of the expanded thyroid clonotypes (frequency above 0.001), which suggests that blood repertoires may reflect thyroid immune responses. In validation, progression to ophthalmopathy was predicted by the model with around 71% sensitivity and nearly 75% specificity, a median of roughly six months before onset.

TCR beta CDR3 regions were amplified from RNA transcripts. The first round of RT-PCR for the TCR CDR3 was performed with the HTBI primer set and the Qiagen OneStep RT-PCR kit. Libraries were constructed in a second round of multiplex PCR, after which size selection and purification were carried out. Libraries were sequenced paired-end with 100 bp reads on an Illumina HiSeq2000. Turning to the authors' computational methods: SOAPnuke was used to process the raw data, with reads discarded if the reads contained adapters or uncalled bases, had a mean Phred below 15, or lacked an exact constant-primer or identifier match. High-quality paired reads were merged using COPE v1.2.5, and each unique nucleotide sequence was defined as a clonotype. Clonotypes were aligned to IMGT TRBV, TRBD and TRBJ reference segments using MiTCR v1.1. The analysis was restricted to V-J combinations with a frequency above 0.0001, which together covered 99% to 99.2% of the repertoires. The TCS score was defined as the ratio of F50 (clonal expansion) to E x V (chaos), calculated using BLOSUM62-based TCRdist between CDR3 peptides within each V-J. Welch's t-statistics and random forest reduced around 550 V-J features to some 14, which were used in a naive Bayes classifier (R e1071). Starting from the raw public reads, TCRdb applied fastp trimming at Q25, assembled clones with MiXCR and retained in-frame beta chains. Rows are combined by CDR3 protein, so each entry shows the most common genes and DNA. The V and J calls and clone size come from TCRdb's table, not from the authors' own analysis. In this sample the table shows 300,000 to 450,000 distinct CDR3 sequences, approximately 14% of which occur a single time. Approximately 11% of the sample goes to the ten largest clones.

This clonotype was counted at least ten times. Its antigen remains undetermined. The record has no base qualities; no much larger clone is one base away. Stable Graves' hyperthyroidism was defined as the absence of progression to ophthalmopathy over 18 months of follow-up. Hyperthyroidism patients were aged 18 to 65 years and newly diagnosed, with disease duration of less than 2 months. The study excluded patients with uncontrolled infections, other autoimmune diseases, pregnancy or lactation. Diagnoses were based on clinical symptoms, serum thyroxine and TRAb, thyroid ultrasound and orbital computed tomography. PBMCs were isolated from more than 8 ml of fresh peripheral blood by Ficoll-Paque density gradient centrifugation. Trizol reagent was used to extract total RNA, and RNA quality was then checked on an Agilent 2100 Bioanalyzer. A distance of 13 bases separates the germline ends of V and J, which lose 7 bases and 6 bases respectively. The germline V gene supplies CDR1 MDHEN and CDR2 SYDVKM. Including the terminal cysteine and phenylalanine, the CDR3 comprises 13 residues. The read is trimmed to its CDR3 DNA, 39 bases read in frame from base 1.

The material sequenced was blood. The chain uses TRBV28 and TRBJ2-1; a tentative D match to TRBD2 spans 6 bases. The TCR comes from a woman between 55 and 75 years old with Graves' hyperthyroidism. CDR3 loop: CASITGTFNEQFF. The DNA is as follows: TGTGCCAGCATTACCGGGACTTTCAATGAGCAGTTCTTC.